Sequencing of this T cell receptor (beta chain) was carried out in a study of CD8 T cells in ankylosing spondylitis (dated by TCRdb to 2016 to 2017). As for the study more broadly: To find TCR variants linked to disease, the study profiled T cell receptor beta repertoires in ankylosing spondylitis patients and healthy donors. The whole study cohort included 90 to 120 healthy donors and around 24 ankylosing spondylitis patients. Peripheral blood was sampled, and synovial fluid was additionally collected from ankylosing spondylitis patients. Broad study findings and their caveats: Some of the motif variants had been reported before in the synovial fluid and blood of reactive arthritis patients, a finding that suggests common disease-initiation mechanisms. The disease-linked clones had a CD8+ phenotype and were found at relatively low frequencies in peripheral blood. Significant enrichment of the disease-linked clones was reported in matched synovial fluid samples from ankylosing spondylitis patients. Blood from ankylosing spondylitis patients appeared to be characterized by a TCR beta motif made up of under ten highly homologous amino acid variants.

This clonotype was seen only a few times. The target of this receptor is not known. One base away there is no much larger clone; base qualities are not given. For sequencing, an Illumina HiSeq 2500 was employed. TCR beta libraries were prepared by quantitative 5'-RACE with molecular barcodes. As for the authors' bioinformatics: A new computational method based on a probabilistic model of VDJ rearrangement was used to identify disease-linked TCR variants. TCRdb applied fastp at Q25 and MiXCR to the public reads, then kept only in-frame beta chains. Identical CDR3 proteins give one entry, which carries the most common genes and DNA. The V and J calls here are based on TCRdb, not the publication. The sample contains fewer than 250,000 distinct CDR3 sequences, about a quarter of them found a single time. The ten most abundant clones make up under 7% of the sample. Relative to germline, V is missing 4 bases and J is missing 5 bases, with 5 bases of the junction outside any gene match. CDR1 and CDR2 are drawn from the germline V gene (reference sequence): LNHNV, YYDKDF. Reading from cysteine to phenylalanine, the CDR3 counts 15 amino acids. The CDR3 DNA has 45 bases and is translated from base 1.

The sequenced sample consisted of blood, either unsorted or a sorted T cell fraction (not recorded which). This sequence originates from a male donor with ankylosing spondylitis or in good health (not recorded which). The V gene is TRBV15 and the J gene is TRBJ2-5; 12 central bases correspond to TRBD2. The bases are TGTGCCACCAGCAAGACTAGCGGGGGCCACGAGACCCAGTACTTC. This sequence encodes CATSKTSGGHETQYF.